This T cell receptor (beta chain) was identified during a study of shared clonotypes between healthy human individuals. In regard to this clone: Its antigen remains unidentified.

Study-wide results and limits: Collection of samples was limited to blood; tissue repertoires likely differ.

Sequenced by immunoSEQ multiplex PCR; TCRdb stores in-frame clones only, minus some. Of 2,500,000 or so clones listed, roughly 93% are singletons. This receptor was obtained from a young man in good health. Some clones in this sample may be carry-over from other donors' samples. The sequenced material came from naive CD4+ T cells from PBMCs. Subset specified: CD45RA+ positively selected.

CDR3 protein: CASSPGGTSGRLGTDTQYF. In DNA form, the CDR3 reads TGTGCCAGCAGCCCCGGGGGGACTAGCGGGAGGTTGGGCACAGATACGCAGTATTTT. The V and J genes are TRBV28 and TRBJ2-3; 15 bases line up with TRBD2. CDR1 is MDHEN and CDR2 is SYDVKM in the germline V gene. The CDR3 spans 19 residues. V was clipped by 6 bases and J by 1 base; unmatched bases: 11.